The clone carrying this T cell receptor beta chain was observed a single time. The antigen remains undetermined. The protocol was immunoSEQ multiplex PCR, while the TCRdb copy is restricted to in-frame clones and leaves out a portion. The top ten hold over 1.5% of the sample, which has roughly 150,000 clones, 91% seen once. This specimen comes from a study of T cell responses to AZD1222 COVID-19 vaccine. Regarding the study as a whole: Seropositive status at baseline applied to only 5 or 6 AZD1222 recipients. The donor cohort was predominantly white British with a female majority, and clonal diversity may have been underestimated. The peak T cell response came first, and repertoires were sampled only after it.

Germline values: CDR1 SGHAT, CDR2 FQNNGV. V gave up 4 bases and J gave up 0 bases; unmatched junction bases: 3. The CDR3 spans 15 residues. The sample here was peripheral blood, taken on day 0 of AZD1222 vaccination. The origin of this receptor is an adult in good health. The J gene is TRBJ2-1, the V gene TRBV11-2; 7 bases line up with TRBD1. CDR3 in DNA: TGTGCCAGCAGCTCCCACAGGGGCTCCTACAATGAGCAGTTCTTC. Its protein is CASSSHRGSYNEQFF.